The rows below give T cell receptor beta chains drawn from one sample of a study of T cell responses to AZD1222 COVID-19 vaccine. Repertoires were generated with immunoSEQ multiplex PCR, while TCRdb's copy carries only in-frame clones and drops some. This sample has 150,000 to 200,000 clones; approximately 95% occur once, and the top ten carry 0.95% to 1.1%. Specimen: peripheral blood, collected 28 days after the second AZD1222 dose. These receptors all come from an adult who received the AZD1222 COVID-19 vaccine. CDR3s include the opening cysteine and the closing phenylalanine or tryptophan. A D gene is named only where the DNA matches it firmly. Rows give clone size only sometimes, using once, few, many, or a class for an expanded clone.

clone size: NA; J gene: TRBJ2-2; D gene: NA; V gene: TRBV6-5; CDR3 length: 14; CDR3 protein: CASSYGGHAGELFF; CDR3 DNA: TGTGCCAGCAGTTACGGCGGGCACGCCGGGGAGCTGTTTTTT
clone size: NA; J gene: TRBJ2-7; D gene: NA; V gene: TRBV7-3; CDR3 length: 14; CDR3 protein: CASSLSGGSYEQYF; CDR3 DNA: TGTGCCAGCAGCTTATCTGGGGGCTCCTACGAGCAGTACTTC
clone size: NA; J gene: TRBJ2-1; D gene: NA; V gene: TRBV19; CDR3 length: 16; CDR3 protein: CASSTRRVRQGDEQFF; CDR3 DNA: TGTGCCAGTAGTACAAGGCGTGTTCGGCAAGGGGATGAGCAGTTCTTC
clone size: NA; J gene: TRBJ1-2; D gene: NA; V gene: TRBV4-1; CDR3 length: 15; CDR3 protein: CASAGFSDVTYGYTF; CDR3 DNA: TGCGCCAGTGCAGGGTTCTCGGACGTGACCTATGGCTACACCTTC
clone size: NA; J gene: TRBJ1-4; D gene: NA; V gene: TRBV6-2/TRBV6-3; CDR3 length: 13; CDR3 protein: CASSIRPPEKLFF; CDR3 DNA: TGTGCCAGCAGCATCCGACCACCTGAAAAACTGTTTTTT
clone size: NA; J gene: TRBJ1-2; D gene: NA; V gene: TRBV27; CDR3 length: 15; CDR3 protein: CASSISSGRDYGYTF; CDR3 DNA: TGTGCCAGCAGTATTAGTTCGGGTAGGGACTATGGCTACACCTTC
clone size: NA; J gene: TRBJ2-2; D gene: TRBD1; V gene: TRBV5-1; CDR3 length: 14; CDR3 protein: CASSPRTGSGELFF; CDR3 DNA: TGCGCCAGCAGCCCCAGGACAGGATCCGGGGAGCTGTTTTTT
clone size: NA; J gene: TRBJ2-5; D gene: TRBD1; V gene: TRBV29-1; CDR3 length: 12; CDR3 protein: CSVETGGKTQYF; CDR3 DNA: TGCAGCGTTGAGACAGGGGGGAAGACCCAGTACTTC
clone size: few; J gene: TRBJ2-2; D gene: NA; V gene: TRBV2; CDR3 length: 14; CDR3 protein: CASSAWSNTGELFF; CDR3 DNA: TGTGCCAGCAGTGCTTGGTCGAACACCGGGGAGCTGTTTTTT
clone size: NA; J gene: TRBJ2-1; D gene: NA; V gene: TRBV6-1; CDR3 length: 18; CDR3 protein: CASSEAPFFDSRYNEQFF; CDR3 DNA: TGTGCCAGCAGTGAAGCGCCATTTTTCGACAGCCGCTACAATGAGCAGTTCTTC
clone size: NA; J gene: TRBJ1-2; D gene: NA; V gene: TRBV24-1; CDR3 length: 14; CDR3 protein: CATSDQDRTWGYTF; CDR3 DNA: TGTGCCACCAGTGACCAAGACAGGACCTGGGGCTACACCTTC
clone size: NA; J gene: TRBJ2-5; D gene: NA; V gene: TRBV5-1; CDR3 length: 14; CDR3 protein: CASSRDLLGETQYF; CDR3 DNA: TGCGCCAGCAGCCGGGATCTTCTTGGAGAGACCCAGTACTTC
clone size: once; J gene: TRBJ1-2; D gene: TRBD1; V gene: TRBV5-1; CDR3 length: 14; CDR3 protein: CASSADRGGYGYTF; CDR3 DNA: TGCGCCAGCAGCGCGGACAGGGGAGGCTATGGCTACACCTTC
clone size: NA; J gene: TRBJ1-5; D gene: TRBD1; V gene: TRBV2; CDR3 length: 14; CDR3 protein: CARGGTGTNQPQHF; CDR3 DNA: TGTGCCAGGGGGGGGACAGGGACTAATCAGCCCCAGCATTTT
clone size: NA; J gene: TRBJ2-1; D gene: TRBD2; V gene: TRBV6-5; CDR3 length: 14; CDR3 protein: CASSRTSGGGEQFF; CDR3 DNA: TGTGCCAGCAGCAGGACTAGCGGGGGCGGTGAGCAGTTCTTC
clone size: NA; J gene: TRBJ1-1; D gene: NA; V gene: TRBV5-5; CDR3 length: 13; CDR3 protein: CASSLARDWQAFF; CDR3 DNA: TGTGCCAGCAGCTTGGCCAGGGATTGGCAGGCTTTCTTT
clone size: NA; J gene: TRBJ2-7; D gene: TRBD1; V gene: TRBV28; CDR3 length: 19; CDR3 protein: CASSLERWTGGARSYEQYF; CDR3 DNA: TGTGCCAGCAGTTTAGAAAGGTGGACAGGGGGTGCCCGAAGCTACGAGCAGTACTTC
clone size: NA; J gene: TRBJ1-1; D gene: TRBD1; V gene: TRBV5-1; CDR3 length: 13; CDR3 protein: CASSSPGQGRAFF; CDR3 DNA: TGCGCCAGCAGCTCACCGGGACAGGGGAGAGCTTTCTTT
clone size: NA; J gene: TRBJ2-3; D gene: NA; V gene: TRBV5-1; CDR3 length: 12; CDR3 protein: CASRLGTDTQYF; CDR3 DNA: TGCGCCAGCAGGTTAGGGACAGATACGCAGTATTTT
clone size: NA; J gene: TRBJ1-4; D gene: TRBD1; V gene: TRBV5-5; CDR3 length: 15; CDR3 protein: CASSLNAGGNEKLFF; CDR3 DNA: TGTGCCAGCAGCTTGAATGCAGGGGGCAATGAAAAACTGTTTTTT